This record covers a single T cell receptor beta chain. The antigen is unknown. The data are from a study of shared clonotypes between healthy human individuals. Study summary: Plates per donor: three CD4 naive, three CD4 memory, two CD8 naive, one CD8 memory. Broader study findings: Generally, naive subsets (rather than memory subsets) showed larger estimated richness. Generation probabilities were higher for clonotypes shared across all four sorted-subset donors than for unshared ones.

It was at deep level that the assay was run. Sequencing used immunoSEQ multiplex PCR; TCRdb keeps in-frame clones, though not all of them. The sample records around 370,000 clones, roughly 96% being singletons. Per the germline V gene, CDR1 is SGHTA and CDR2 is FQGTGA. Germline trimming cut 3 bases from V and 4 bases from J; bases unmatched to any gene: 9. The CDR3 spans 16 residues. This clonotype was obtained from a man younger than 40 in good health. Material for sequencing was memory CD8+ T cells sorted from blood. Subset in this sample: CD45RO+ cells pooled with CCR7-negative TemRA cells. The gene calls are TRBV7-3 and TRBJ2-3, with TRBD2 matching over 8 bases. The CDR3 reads CASSLRVRAGADTQYF. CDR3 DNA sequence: TGTGCCAGCAGCTTGAGAGTCCGAGCGGGAGCAGATACGCAGTATTTT.